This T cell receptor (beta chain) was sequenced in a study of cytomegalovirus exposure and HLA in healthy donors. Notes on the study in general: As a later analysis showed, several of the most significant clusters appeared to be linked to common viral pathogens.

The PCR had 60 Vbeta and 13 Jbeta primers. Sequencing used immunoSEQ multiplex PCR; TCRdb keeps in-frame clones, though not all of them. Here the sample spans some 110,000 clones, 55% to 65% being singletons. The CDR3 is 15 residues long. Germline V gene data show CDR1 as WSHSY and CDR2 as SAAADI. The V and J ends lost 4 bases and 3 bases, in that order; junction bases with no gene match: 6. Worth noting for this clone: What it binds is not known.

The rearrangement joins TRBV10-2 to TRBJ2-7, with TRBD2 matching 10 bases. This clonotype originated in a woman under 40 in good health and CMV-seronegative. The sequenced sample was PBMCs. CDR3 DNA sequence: TGCGCCAGCAGTGCAGTGACTAGCGGGTACTACGAGCAGTACTTC. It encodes CASSAVTSGYYEQYF.